Here is one T cell receptor (beta chain) with its context. The target antigen is unknown. The data are from a study of T-cell reconstitution after alpha-beta-depleted transplantation in children. Study conclusions and caveats: Approximately two months post-transplant, alpha-beta T cells reportedly originated from several hundred expanded graft clones. Several patients had high TCRbeta diversity at day 60; it came from surviving recipient T cells and thymic progenitors. One year post-transplant, T-cell counts and diversity were largely derived from T cells produced anew.

Trimming cost V 7 bases and J 4 bases; bases outside gene matches: 4. CDR3 length: 13 amino acids. The authors prepared the TCRbeta library with unique molecular identifiers. One entry per CDR3 protein, called by TCRdb with MiXCR from the PCR reads. The sample has about 870,000 distinct CDR3 sequences, less than 20% seen once. This receptor was taken from a male patient aged 10-17 years who had a stem cell transplant for acute lymphoblastic leukemia, so the T cells may come from the graft donor. This sequence joins TRBV12-3 or TRBV12-4 and TRBJ2-4; TRBD1 agrees at 7 bases. Sequenced material: PBMCs, mostly from graft donor cells, taken 360 days after TCRalphabeta/CD19-depleted stem cell transplant. CDR3 amino acids: CASIGTVKNIQYF. The CDR3 coding sequence is TGTGCCAGCATCGGGACAGTGAAAAACATTCAGTACTTC.